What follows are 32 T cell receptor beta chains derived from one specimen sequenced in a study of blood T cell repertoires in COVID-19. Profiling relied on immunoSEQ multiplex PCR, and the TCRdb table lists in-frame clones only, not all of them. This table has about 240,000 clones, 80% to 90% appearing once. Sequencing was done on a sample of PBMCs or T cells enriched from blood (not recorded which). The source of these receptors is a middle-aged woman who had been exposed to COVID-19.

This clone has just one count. CDR3 region: CASSFGTSQGQGEQFF. The CDR3 DNA follows: TGCGCCAGCAGCTTCGGGACTAGTCAGGGTCAAGGTGAGCAGTTCTTC. The chain employs TRBV5-1 and TRBJ2-1, with 8 bases lining up with TRBD2. This CDR3 has 16 amino acids. V lost 2 bases and J lost 9; bases outside the gene matches: 13. CDR1 is SGHRS and CDR2 is YFSETQ in the germline V gene.

CDR3 sequence reads: CASSQDIGGNYGYTF. The CDR3 DNA reads TGTGCCAGCAGCCAAGATATCGGGGGAAACTATGGCTACACCTTC. J is TRBJ1-2 and V is TRBV14, with D perhaps TRBD1 (5 bases). The CDR3 consists of 15 residues. Germline V lookup: CDR1 SGHDN, CDR2 FVKESK. V was cut by 0 bases and J by 2 bases, with 10 bases left in between.

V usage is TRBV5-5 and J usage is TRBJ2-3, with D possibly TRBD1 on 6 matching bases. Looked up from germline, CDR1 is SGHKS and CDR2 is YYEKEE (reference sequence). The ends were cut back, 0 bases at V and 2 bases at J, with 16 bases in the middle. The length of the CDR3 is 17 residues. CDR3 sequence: CASSLARGQTFTDTQYF. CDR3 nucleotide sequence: TGTGCCAGCAGCTTGGCCCGGGGACAAACCTTCACAGATACGCAGTATTTT.

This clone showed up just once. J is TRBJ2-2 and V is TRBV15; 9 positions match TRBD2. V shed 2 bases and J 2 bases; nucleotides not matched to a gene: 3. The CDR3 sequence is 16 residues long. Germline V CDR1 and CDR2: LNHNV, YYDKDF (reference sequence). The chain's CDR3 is CATSRQRGANTGELFF. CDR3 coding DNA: TGTGCCACCAGCAGACAGCGGGGGGCCAACACCGGGGAGCTGTTTTTT.

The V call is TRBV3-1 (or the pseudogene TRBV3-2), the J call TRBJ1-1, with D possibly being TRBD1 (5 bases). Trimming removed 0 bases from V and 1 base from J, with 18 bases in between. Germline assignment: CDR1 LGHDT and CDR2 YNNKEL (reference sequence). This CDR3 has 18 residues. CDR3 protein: CASSQDSLWGLRNTEAFF. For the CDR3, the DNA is TGTGCCAGCAGCCAAGATAGTCTATGGGGACTCAGGAACACTGAAGCTTTCTTT.

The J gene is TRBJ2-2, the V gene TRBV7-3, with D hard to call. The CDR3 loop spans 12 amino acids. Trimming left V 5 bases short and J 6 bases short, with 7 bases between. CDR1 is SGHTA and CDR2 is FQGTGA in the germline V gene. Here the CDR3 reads CASSAPAGELFF. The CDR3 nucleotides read TGTGCCAGCAGCGCTCCGGCCGGGGAGCTGTTTTTT.

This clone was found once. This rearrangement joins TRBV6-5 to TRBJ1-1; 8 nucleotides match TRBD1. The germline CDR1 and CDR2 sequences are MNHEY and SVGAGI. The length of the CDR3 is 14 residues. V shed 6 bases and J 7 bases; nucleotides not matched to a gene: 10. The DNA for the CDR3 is TGTGCCAGCAGGGCGGACAGGGAGAATATTGAAGCTTTCTTT. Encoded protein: CASRADRENIEAFF.

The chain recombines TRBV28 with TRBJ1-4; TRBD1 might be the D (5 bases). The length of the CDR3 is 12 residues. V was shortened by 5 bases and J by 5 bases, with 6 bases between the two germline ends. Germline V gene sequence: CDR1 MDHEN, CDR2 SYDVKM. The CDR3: CASSGQNEKLFF. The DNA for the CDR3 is TGTGCCAGCAGTGGACAAAATGAAAAACTGTTTTTT.

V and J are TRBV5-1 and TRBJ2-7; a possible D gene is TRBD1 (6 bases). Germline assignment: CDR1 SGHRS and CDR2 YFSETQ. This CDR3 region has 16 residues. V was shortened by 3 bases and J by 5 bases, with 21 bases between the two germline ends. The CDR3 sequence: CASSSGTRRPTDEQYF. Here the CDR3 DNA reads TGCGCCAGCAGCTCCGGGACACGGAGGCCAACGGACGAGCAGTACTTC.

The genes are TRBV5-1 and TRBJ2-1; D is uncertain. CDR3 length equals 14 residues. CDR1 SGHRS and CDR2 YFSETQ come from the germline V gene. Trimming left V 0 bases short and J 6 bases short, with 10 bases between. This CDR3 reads CASSLAISGNEQFF. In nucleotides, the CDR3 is TGCGCCAGCAGCTTGGCTATTTCGGGCAATGAGCAGTTCTTC.

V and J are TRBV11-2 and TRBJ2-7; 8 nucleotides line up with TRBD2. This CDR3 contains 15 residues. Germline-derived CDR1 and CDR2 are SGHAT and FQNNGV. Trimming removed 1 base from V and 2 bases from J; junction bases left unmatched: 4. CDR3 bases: TGTGCCAGCAGCTTAGCTAGCGGGCGGACCTACGAGCAGTACTTC. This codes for CASSLASGRTYEQYF.

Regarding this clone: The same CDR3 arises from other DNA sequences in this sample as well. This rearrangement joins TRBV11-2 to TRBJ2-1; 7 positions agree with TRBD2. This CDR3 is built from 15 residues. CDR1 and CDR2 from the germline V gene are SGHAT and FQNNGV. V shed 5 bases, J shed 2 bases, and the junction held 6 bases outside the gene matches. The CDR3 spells CASSPWRGTYNEQFF. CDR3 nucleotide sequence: TGTGCCAGCAGCCCCTGGCGGGGGACCTACAATGAGCAGTTCTTC.

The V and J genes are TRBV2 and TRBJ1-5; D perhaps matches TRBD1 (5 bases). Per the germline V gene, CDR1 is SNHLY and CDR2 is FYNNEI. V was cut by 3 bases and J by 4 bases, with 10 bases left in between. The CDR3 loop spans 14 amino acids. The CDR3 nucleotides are TGTGCCAGCAGTGAGCAGGGTCCGAATCAGCCCCAGCATTTT. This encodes CASSEQGPNQPQHF.

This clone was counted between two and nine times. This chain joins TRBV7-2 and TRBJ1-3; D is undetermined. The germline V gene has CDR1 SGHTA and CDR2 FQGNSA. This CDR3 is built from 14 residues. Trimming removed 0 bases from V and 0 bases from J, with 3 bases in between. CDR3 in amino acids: CASSLALSGNTIYF. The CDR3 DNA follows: TGTGCCAGCAGCTTAGCACTCTCTGGAAACACCATATATTTT. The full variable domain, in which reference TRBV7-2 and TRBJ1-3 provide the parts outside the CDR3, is GAGVSQSPSNKVTEKGKDVELRCDPISGHTALYWYRQSLGQGLEFLIYFQGNSAPDKSGLPSDRFSAERTGGSVSTLTIQRTQQEDSAVYLCASSLALSGNTIYFGEGSWLTVV.

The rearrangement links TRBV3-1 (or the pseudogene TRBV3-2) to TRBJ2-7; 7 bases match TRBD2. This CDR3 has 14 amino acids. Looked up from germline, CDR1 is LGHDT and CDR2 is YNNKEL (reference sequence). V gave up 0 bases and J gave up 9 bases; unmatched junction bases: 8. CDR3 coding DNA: TGTGCCAGCAGCCAAGACCGGGCGGGGAGGGGGCAGTACTTC. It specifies CASSQDRAGRGQYF.

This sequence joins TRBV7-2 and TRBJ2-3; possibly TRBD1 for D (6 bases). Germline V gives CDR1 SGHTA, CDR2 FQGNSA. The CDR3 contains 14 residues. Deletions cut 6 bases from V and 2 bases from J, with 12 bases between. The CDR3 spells CASRRGGSTDTQYF. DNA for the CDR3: TGTGCCAGCAGAAGAGGGGGTTCCACAGATACGCAGTATTTT.

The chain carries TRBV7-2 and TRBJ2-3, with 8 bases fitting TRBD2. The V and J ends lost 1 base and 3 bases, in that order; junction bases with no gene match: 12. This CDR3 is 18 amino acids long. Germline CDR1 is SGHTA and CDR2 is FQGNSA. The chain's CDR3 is CASSLVEALAVPTDTQYF. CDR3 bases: TGTGCCAGCAGCTTAGTAGAGGCACTAGCGGTCCCAACAGATACGCAGTATTTT.

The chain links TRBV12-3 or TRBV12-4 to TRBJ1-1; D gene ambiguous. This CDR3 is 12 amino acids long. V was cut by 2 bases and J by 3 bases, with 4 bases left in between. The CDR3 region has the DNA TGTGCCAGCAGTTTACCATACACTGAAGCTTTCTTT. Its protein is CASSLPYTEAFF.

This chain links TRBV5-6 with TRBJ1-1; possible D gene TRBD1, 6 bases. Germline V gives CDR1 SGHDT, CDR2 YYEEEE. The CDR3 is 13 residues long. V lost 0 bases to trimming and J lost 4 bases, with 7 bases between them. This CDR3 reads CASSLGGGTEAFF. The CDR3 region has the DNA TGTGCCAGCAGCTTGGGAGGGGGCACTGAAGCTTTCTTT.

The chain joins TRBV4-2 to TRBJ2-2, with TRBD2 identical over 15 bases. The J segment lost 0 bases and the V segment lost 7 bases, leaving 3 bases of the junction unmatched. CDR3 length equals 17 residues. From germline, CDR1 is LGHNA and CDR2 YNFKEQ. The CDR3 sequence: CASTGLAGGPNTGELFF. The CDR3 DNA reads TGTGCCAGCACGGGACTAGCGGGGGGTCCGAACACCGGGGAGCTGTTTTTT.

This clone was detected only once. For the CDR3, the DNA is TGTGCCAGCCTTGGGGCCACTGAAGCTTTCTTT. Encoded protein: CASLGATEAFF. The chain recombines TRBV2 with TRBJ1-1; maybe TRBD1 (5 bases). CDR1 and CDR2 (germline): SNHLY, FYNNEI. V was clipped by 8 bases and J by 4 bases, with 8 bases between them. The CDR3 covers 11 residues.

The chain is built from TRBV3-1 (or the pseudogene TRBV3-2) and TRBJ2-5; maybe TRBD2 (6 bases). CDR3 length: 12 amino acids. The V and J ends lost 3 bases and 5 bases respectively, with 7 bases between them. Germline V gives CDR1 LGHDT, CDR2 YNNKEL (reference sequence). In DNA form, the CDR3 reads TGTGCCAGCAGCCACCTAGCGGAGACCCAGTACTTC. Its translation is CASSHLAETQYF.

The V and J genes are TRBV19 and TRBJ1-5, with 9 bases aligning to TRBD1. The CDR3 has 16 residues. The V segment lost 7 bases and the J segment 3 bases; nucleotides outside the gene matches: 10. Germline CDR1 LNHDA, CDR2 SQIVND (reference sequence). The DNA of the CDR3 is TGTGCCAGTATGTCCCGGGACAGGGAAATCAATCAGCCCCAGCATTTT. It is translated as CASMSRDREINQPQHF.

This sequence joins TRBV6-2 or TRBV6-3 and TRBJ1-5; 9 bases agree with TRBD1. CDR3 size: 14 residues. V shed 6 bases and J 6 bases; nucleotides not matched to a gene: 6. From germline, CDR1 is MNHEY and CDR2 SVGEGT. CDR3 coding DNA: TGTGCCAGCAGCCCAACAGGGGGCGGTCAGCCCCAGCATTTT. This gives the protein CASSPTGGGQPQHF.

DNA for the CDR3: TGTGCCAGCAGTAGGGGGGGGAATGAAAAACTGTTTTTT. It is translated as CASSRGGNEKLFF. The V gene is TRBV27, the J gene TRBJ1-4, with D possibly matching TRBD1 (6 bases). The germline CDR1 and CDR2 sequences are MNHEY and SMNVEV (reference sequence). CDR3 length equals 13 residues. Trimming cost V 5 bases and J 5 bases, with 9 bases left between them.

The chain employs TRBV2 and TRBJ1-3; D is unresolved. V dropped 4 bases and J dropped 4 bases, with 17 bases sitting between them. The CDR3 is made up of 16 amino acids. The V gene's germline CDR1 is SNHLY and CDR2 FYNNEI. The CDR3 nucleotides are TGTGCCAGCAGTGGGCTTGCGGAAATCGGCGGAAACACCATATATTTT. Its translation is CASSGLAEIGGNTIYF.

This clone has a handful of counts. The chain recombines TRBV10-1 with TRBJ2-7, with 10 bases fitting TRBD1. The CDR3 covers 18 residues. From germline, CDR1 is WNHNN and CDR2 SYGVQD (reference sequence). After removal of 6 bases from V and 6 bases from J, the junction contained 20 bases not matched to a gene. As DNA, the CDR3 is TGCGCCAGCAGAGACCAATCTAACAAGGGACAGGGGATATGCGAGCAGTACTTC. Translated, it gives CASRDQSNKGQGICEQYF.

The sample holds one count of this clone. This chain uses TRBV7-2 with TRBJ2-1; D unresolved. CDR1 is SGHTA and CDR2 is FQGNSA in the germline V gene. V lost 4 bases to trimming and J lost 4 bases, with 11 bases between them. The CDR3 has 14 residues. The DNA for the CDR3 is TGTGCCAGCAGCTCGACGGGTCAGTACAATGAGCAGTTCTTC. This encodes CASSSTGQYNEQFF.

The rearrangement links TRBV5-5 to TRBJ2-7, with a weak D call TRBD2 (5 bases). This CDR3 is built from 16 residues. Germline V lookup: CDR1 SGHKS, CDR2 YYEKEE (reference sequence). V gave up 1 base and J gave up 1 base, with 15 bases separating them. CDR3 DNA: TGTGCCAGCAGCTTGTCCGGGGTAGATTTTTCCTACGAGCAGTACTTC. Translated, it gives CASSLSGVDFSYEQYF.

CDR3 in amino acids: CASSLRGWSDRNVSYEQYF. The CDR3 DNA reads TGTGCCAGCAGCTTAAGGGGTTGGTCGGACAGGAATGTCTCCTACGAGCAGTACTTC. The V call is TRBV7-9, the J call TRBJ2-7, with 7 bases that match TRBD1. This CDR3 spans 19 amino acids. Germline V gives CDR1 SEHNR, CDR2 FQNEAQ (reference sequence). The V gene end was trimmed by 2 bases and the J gene end by 0 bases; junction bases not matched to a gene: 16.

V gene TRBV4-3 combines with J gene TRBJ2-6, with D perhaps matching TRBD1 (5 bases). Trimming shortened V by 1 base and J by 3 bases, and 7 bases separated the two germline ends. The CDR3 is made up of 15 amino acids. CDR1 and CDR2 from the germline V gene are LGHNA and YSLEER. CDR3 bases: TGCGCCAGCAGCCAAGGTCAGGGTGGGGCCAACGTCCTGACTTTC. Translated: CASSQGQGGANVLTF.

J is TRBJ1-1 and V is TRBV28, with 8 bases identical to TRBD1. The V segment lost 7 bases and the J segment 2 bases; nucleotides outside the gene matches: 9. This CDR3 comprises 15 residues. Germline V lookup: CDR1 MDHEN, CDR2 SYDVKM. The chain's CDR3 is CASTSWDRSNTEAFF. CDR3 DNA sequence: TGTGCCAGCACCTCATGGGACAGGAGTAACACTGAAGCTTTCTTT.